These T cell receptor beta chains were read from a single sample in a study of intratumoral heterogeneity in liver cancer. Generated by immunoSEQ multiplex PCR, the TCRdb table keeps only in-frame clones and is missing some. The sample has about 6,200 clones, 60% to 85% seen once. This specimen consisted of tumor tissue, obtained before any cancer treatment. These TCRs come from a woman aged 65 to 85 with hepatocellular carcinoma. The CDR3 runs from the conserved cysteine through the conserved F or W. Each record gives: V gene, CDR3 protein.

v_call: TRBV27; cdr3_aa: CASSSPGTSGRSQYF
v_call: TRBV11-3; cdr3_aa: CASSMGPSSYEQYF
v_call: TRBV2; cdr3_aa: CASSVLAGGFNEQFF
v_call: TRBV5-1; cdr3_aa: CASSLAVGVPEAFF
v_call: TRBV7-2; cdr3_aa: CASSLGRNTEAFF
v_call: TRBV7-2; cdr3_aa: CASSFSAAVNQPQHF
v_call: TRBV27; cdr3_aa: CASSPQTDISNSPLHF
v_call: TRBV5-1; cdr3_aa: CASSYYREDTQYF
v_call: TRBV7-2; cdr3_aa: CASSLWREAPYNEQFF
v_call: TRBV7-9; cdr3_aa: CASSLDASGRTDTQYF
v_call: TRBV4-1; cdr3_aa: CASSPSAGTDTQYF